A single sample is the source of the 5 T cell receptor beta chains below, sequenced in a study of blood T cell repertoires in COVID-19. Only in-frame clones appear in the TCRdb table, and some are missing; sequencing was by immunoSEQ multiplex PCR. The data show fewer than 250,000 clones, roughly four fifths seen once. What was sequenced was peripheral blood. These receptors all stem from a woman in her 70s with acute or convalescent COVID-19.

The chain carries TRBV10-2 and TRBJ2-2; 7 nucleotides agree with TRBD1. Germline values: CDR1 WSHSY, CDR2 SAAADI. This CDR3 region has 14 residues. V trimming: 8 bases; J trimming: 4 bases; junction bases outside the gene matches: 7. The CDR3 spells CASGRQGPTGELFF. The CDR3 DNA reads as TGCGCCAGCGGGAGACAGGGACCCACCGGGGAGCTGTTTTTT.

The chain is built from TRBV12-3 or TRBV12-4 and TRBJ1-2; 7 bases match TRBD1. The CDR3 runs to 13 residues. V was clipped by 6 bases and J by 3 bases; unmatched bases: 4. CDR3 in amino acids: CASRIGTDYGYTF. Here the CDR3 DNA reads TGTGCCAGCAGGATCGGGACAGACTATGGCTACACCTTC.

This clone occurred a few times. The CDR3 DNA is TGTGCCAGCAGTGAAGTCCCTGTTACAAGTGGTGGCTACACCTTC. Translation: CASSEVPVTSGGYTF. The chain couples TRBV2 to TRBJ1-2; D remains unclear. CDR3 length: 15 amino acids. Deletions cut 1 base from V and 7 bases from J, with 16 bases between. Per germline, CDR1 SNHLY and CDR2 FYNNEI.

The chain combines TRBV12-3 or TRBV12-4 with TRBJ2-2, with TRBD2 as a possible D gene (5 bases). The V gene lost 6 bases and the J gene lost 5 bases, with 10 bases spanning the gap. There are 13 residues in the CDR3. The CDR3 sequence: CASRSPGTGELFF. CDR3 nucleotides: TGTGCCAGCAGGTCCCCGGGGACCGGGGAGCTGTTTTTT.

The V and J genes are TRBV18 and TRBJ1-4, with TRBD1 matching 7 bases. CDR3 size: 13 residues. The germline V gene encodes CDR1 KGHSH and CDR2 LQKENI. V was pared by 2 bases and J by 8 bases, with 2 bases of the junction left unmatched. CDR3 loop: CASSPLGGEKLFF. The DNA for the CDR3 is TGTGCCAGCTCACCATTAGGGGGCGAAAAACTGTTTTTT. Filled out from reference TRBV18 and TRBJ1-4, the complete variable domain reads NAGVMQNPRHLVRRRGQEARLRCSPMKGHSHVYWYRQLPEEGLKFMVYLQKENIIDESGMPKERFSAEFPKEGPSILRIQQVVRGDSAAYFCASSPLGGEKLFFGSGTQLSVL.